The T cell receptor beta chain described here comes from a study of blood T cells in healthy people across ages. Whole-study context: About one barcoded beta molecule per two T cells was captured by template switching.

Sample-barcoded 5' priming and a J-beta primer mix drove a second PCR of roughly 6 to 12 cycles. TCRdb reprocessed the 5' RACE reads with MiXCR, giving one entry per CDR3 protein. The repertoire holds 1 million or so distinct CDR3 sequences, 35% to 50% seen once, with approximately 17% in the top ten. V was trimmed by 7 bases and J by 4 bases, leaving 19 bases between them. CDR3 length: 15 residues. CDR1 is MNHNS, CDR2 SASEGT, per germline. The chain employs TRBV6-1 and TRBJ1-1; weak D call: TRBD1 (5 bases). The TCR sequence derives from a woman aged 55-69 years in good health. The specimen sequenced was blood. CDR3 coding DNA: TGTGCCAGCATCTTTCCAAACGGGGGTTCCACTGAAGCTTTCTTT. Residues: CASIFPNGGSTEAFF.